The rows below give T cell receptor beta chains drawn from one sample of a study of blood T cell repertoires in COVID-19. The method was immunoSEQ multiplex PCR; TCRdb's version includes in-frame clones alone and lacks a portion of them. The profile shows about 200,000 clones, 89% of them singletons. The specimen was PBMCs or T cells enriched from blood (not recorded which). These receptors originate from a woman in her forties with acute COVID-19. The CDR3 runs from the conserved cysteine through the conserved F or W. The D gene is left open where the match is weak.

d_gene | j_gene | v_gene | CDR3aa | CDR3nt
TRBD1 | TRBJ2-7 | TRBV14 | CASSQAGQGLPYEQYF | TGTGCCAGCAGCCAAGCGGGACAGGGGCTGCCCTACGAGCAGTACTTC
. | TRBJ1-1 | TRBV27 | CASSRGVSGSEAFF | TGTGCCAGCAGTCGGGGGGTTTCGGGGTCTGAAGCTTTCTTT
. | TRBJ1-2 | TRBV6-1 | CASSDWGPNYGYTF | TGTGCCAGCAGTGATTGGGGGCCTAACTATGGCTACACCTTC
TRBD1 | TRBJ2-6 | TRBV10-3 | CAISVGDRVAGANVLTF | TGTGCCATCAGTGTTGGGGACAGGGTCGCTGGGGCCAACGTCCTGACTTTC
. | TRBJ2-2 | TRBV6-6 | CASTPSLRTGELFF | TGTGCCAGCACCCCAAGCCTTCGCACCGGGGAGCTGTTTTTT
. | TRBJ1-1 | TRBV13 | CASSLDRVSTEAFF | TGTGCCAGCAGCTTAGACAGGGTCTCCACTGAAGCTTTCTTT
. | TRBJ1-1 | TRBV7-8 | CASSFRGRGTEAFF | TGTGCCAGCAGCTTTAGGGGCAGGGGCACTGAAGCTTTCTTT
TRBD1 | TRBJ1-3 | TRBV5-4 | CASSSDRGSGNTIYF | TGTGCCAGCAGCTCGGACAGGGGCTCTGGAAACACCATATATTTT
TRBD1 | TRBJ2-6 | TRBV27 | CASGGSGANVLTF | TGTGCCTCAGGGGGTAGTGGGGCCAACGTCCTGACTTTC
TRBD2 | TRBJ2-7 | TRBV6-5 | CASGRTSGGAGQYF | TGTGCCAGCGGAAGGACTAGCGGGGGAGCTGGGCAGTACTTC
. | TRBJ2-2 | TRBV7-6 | CASSLGTITGELFF | TGTGCCAGCAGCTTAGGAACTATCACCGGGGAGCTGTTTTTT
TRBD2 | TRBJ2-1 | TRBV10-3 | CAISESGLAINEQFF | TGTGCCATCAGTGAGTCGGGACTAGCGATCAATGAGCAGTTCTTC
TRBD1 | TRBJ1-3 | TRBV4-1 | CASSHRDRDSGNTIYF | TGCGCCAGCAGCCATAGAGACAGGGACTCTGGAAACACCATATATTTT
TRBD1 | TRBJ1-2 | TRBV5-1 | CASSIGTGGNYGYTF | TGCGCCAGCAGCATTGGGACAGGGGGGAACTATGGCTACACCTTC
. | TRBJ1-1 | TRBV2 | CAINRAPGFSNTEAFF | TGTGCCATCAACAGGGCCCCTGGATTTTCGAACACTGAAGCTTTCTTT
. | TRBJ2-7 | TRBV2 | CASSEGGPPYEQYF | TGTGCCAGCAGTGAGGGGGGGCCCCCCTACGAGCAGTACTTC
. | TRBJ2-7 | TRBV7-8 | CASSLWPDSYEQYF | TGTGCCAGCAGCTTATGGCCCGATTCCTACGAGCAGTACTTC
. | TRBJ2-5 | TRBV5-4 | CASSLGRETQYF | TGTGCCAGCAGCCTAGGGAGGGAGACCCAGTACTTC
. | TRBJ2-7 | TRBV2 | CASSVEQGYNEQYF | TGTGCCAGCAGTGTGGAGCAGGGATATAACGAGCAGTACTTC
TRBD2 | TRBJ2-1 | TRBV19 | CASRTSGGNEQFF | TGTGCCAGTAGGACTAGCGGAGGCAATGAGCAGTTCTTC
. | TRBJ1-3 | TRBV2 | CASTLLGGAGNTIYF | TGTGCCAGCACCTTGTTGGGGGGGGCTGGAAACACCATATATTTT
. | TRBJ2-3 | TRBV12-3/TRBV12-4 | CASSRVPTDTQYF | TGTGCCAGCAGTCGGGTGCCCACAGATACGCAGTATTTT
TRBD1 | TRBJ1-3 | TRBV2 | CASRGDRVSGNTIYF | TGTGCCAGCAGGGGGGACAGGGTCTCTGGAAACACCATATATTTT
. | TRBJ2-6 | TRBV28 | CASSLSENSGANVLTF | TGTGCCAGCAGTTTAAGCGAGAACTCTGGGGCCAACGTCCTGACTTTC
. | TRBJ1-2 | TRBV19 | CASSYRASNYGYTF | TGTGCCAGTAGTTACAGGGCCTCTAACTATGGCTACACCTTC
TRBD1 | TRBJ1-3 | TRBV2 | CASSDMGQGSSSGNTIYF | TGTGCCAGCAGTGATATGGGACAGGGGAGTAGTTCTGGAAACACCATATATTTT